The present entry profiles one TCR beta chain with its context. The antigen remains undetermined. The data were obtained in a study of shared clonotypes between healthy human individuals. Broader study findings: The genetic and exposure-history diversity represented was limited by few donors.

Measured with immunoSEQ multiplex PCR; TCRdb has only the in-frame clones, and not every one. The top ten clones hold approximately 0.52% of a sample with some 1,100,000 clones, around 78% of them seen once. This CDR3 is 14 amino acids long. Germline CDR1 KGHSH, CDR2 LQKENI. V gave up 3 bases and J gave up 2 bases, with 10 bases separating them. The V and J genes are TRBV18 and TRBJ2-5, with D perhaps TRBD1 or TRBD2 (5 bases each). The receptor's source is a man between 18 and 35 years old in good health. Some clones in this sample may be carry-over from other donors' samples. The sequenced sample was memory CD4+ T cells from PBMCs. Subset specified: CD45RA-negative fraction. The CDR3 DNA reads TGTGCCAGCTCACCGACTGGGGGACAAGAGACCCAGTACTTC. Translation: CASSPTGGQETQYF.